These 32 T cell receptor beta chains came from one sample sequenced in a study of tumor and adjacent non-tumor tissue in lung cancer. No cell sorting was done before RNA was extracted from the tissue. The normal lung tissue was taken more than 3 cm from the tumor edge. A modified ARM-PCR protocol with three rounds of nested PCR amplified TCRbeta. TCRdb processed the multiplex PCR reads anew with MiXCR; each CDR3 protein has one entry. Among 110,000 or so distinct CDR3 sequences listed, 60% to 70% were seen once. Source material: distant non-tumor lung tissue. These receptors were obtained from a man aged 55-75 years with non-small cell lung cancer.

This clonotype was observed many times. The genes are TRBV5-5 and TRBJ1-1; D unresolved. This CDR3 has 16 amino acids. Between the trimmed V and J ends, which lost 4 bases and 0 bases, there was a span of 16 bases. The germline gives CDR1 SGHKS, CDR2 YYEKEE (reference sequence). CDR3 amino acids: CASSPTLTSMNTEAFF. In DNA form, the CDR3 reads TGTGCCAGCAGCCCGACCTTGACAAGTATGAACACTGAAGCTTTCTTT.

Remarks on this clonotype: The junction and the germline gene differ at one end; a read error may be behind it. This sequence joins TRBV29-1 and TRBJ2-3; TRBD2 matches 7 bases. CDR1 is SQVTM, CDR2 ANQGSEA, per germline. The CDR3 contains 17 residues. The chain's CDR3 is CSVEGTNGGRSIDTQCF. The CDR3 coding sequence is TGCAGCGTCGAAGGGACTAACGGGGGGAGGAGCATAGATACGCAGTGTTTT.

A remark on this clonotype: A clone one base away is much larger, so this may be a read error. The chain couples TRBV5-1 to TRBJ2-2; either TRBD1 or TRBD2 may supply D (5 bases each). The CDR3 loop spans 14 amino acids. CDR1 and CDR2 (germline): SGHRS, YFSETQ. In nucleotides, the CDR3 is TGCGCCAGCAGTCGCGGTAGGAACACCGGGGACCTGTTTTTT. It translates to CASSRGRNTGDLFF.

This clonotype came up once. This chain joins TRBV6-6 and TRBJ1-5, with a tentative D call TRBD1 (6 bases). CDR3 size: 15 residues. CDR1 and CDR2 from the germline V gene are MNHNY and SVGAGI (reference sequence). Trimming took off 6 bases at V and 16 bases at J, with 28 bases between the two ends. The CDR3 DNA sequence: TGTGCCAGCAGAGATCAGGGGAATAGCAATCAGCCCCGACATTTT. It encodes CASRDQGNSNQPRHF.

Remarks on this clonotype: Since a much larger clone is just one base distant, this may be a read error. This CDR3 reads CSVRDVLASYNEQFF. CDR3 in DNA: TGCAGTGTTAGAGATGTTCTAGCTTCCTACAATGAGCAGTTCTTC. This chain uses TRBV20-1 with TRBJ2-1, with TRBD2 as a possible D gene (5 bases). The CDR3 loop spans 15 amino acids. Germline V gives CDR1 DFQATT, CDR2 SNEGSKA (reference sequence).

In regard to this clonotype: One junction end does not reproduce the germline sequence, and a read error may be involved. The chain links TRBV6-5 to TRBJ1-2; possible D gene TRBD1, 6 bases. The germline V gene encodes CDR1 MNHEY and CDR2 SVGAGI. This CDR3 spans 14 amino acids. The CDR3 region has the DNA TGTGCCGGCAGTAACAGGGTAGATAGCTATGGCCACACCTTC. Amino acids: CAGSNRVDSYGHTF.

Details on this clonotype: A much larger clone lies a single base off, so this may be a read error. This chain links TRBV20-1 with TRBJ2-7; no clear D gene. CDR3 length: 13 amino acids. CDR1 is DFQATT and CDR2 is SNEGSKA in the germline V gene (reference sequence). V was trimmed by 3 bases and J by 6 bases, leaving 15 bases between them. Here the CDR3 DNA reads TGCAGTGCTAGTATACATGTGGTCGGCGAGCAGTACTTC. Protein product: CSASIHVVGEQYF.

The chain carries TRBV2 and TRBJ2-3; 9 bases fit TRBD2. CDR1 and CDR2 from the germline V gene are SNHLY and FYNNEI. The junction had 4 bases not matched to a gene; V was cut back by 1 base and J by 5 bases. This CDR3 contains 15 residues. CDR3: CASSEGGAGGDTQYF. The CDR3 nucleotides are TGTGCCAGCAGTGAAGGGGGAGCGGGAGGAGATACGCAGTATTTT.

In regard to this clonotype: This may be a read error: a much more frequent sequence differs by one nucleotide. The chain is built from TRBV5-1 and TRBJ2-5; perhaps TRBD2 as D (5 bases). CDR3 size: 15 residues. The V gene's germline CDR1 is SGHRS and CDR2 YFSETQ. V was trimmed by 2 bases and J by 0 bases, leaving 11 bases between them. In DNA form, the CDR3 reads TGCGCCAGCAGCTTCACTAGAGCCTACCAAGAGACCCAGTACTTC. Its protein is CASSFTRAYQETQYF.

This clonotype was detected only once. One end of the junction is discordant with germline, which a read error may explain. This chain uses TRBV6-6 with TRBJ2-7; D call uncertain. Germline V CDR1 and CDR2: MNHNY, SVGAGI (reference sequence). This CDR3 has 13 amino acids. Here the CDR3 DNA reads TGTGCCGGCAGTTACTCGAAGGGTTACGAGCAATACTTC. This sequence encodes CAGSYSKGYEQYF.

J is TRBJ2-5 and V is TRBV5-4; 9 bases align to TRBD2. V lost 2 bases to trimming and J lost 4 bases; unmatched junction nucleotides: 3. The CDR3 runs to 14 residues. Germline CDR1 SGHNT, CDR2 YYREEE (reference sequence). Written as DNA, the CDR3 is TGTGCCAGCAGCTTCGGGACTAGCAGAGAGACCCAGTACTTC. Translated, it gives CASSFGTSRETQYF. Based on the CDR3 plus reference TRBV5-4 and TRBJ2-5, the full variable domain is ETGVTQSPTHLIKTRGQQVTLRCSSQSGHNTVSWYQQALGQGPQFIFQYYREEENGRGNFPPRFSGLQFPNYSSELNVNALELDDSALYLCASSFGTSRETQYFGPGTRLLVL.

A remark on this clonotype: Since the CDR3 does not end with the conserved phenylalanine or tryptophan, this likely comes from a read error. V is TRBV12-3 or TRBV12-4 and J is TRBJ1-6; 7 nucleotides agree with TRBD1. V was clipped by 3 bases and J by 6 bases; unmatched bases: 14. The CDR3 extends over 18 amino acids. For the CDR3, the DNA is TGTGCCAGCAGTTTTTGGGGTCCAGGGACAGTGCCTAATTCACCCCTCCACATT. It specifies CASSFWGPGTVPNSPLHI.

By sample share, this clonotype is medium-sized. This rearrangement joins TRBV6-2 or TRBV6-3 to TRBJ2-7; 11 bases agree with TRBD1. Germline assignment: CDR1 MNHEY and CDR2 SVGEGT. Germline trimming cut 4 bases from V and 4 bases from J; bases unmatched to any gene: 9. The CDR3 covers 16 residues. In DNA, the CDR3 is TGTGCCAGCAGTTCCACCCGGACAGGGGGCGGTTACGAGCAGTACTTC. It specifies CASSSTRTGGGYEQYF.

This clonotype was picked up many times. The CDR3 DNA follows: TGTGCCAGCGGCCGGACCCTAGGCGGTCAAGGAGGTACGCAGTATTTT. This codes for CASGRTLGGQGGTQYF. The genes are TRBV12-3 or TRBV12-4 and TRBJ2-3, with D possibly TRBD2 on 5 matching bases. The ends were cut back, 8 bases at V and 8 bases at J, with 26 bases in the middle. The CDR3 has 16 residues.

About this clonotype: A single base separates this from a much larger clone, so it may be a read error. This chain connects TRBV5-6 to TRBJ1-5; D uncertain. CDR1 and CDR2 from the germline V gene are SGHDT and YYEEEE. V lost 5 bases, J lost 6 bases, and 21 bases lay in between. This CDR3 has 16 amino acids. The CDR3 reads CASSYAGIDPGQPQHF. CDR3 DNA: TGTGCCAGCAGTTATGCCGGGATAGATCCTGGTCAGCCCCAGCATTTT.

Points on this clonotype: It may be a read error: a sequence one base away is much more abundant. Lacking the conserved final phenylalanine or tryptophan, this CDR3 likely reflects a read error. CDR3 coding DNA: TGTGCCAGCAGCCCAGAAGGGGCGGCCTATGGCTACACCCTC. The encoded protein is CASSPEGAAYGYTL. J is TRBJ1-2 and V is TRBV28; TRBD1 might be the D (5 bases). Germline CDR1 is MDHEN and CDR2 is SYDVKM. V was pared by 6 bases and J by 4 bases, with 15 bases between. The CDR3 spans 14 residues.

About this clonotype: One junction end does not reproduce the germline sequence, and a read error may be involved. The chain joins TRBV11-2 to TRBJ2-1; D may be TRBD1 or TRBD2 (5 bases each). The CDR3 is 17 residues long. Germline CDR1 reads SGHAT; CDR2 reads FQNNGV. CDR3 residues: CASSLVGDLPYRGEQFF. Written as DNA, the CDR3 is TGTGCCAGTAGCTTAGTGGGGGATTTGCCTTACCGAGGGGAGCAGTTCTTC.

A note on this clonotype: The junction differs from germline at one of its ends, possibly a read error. The CDR3 DNA reads as TGTACCAGCGTTTCGGGGTCCGAGCAGTACTTC. The encoded protein is CTSVSGSEQYF. The V and J genes are TRBV6-1 and TRBJ2-7; possibly TRBD2 for D (5 bases). Germline V gene sequence: CDR1 MNHNS, CDR2 SASEGT. This CDR3 has 11 amino acids.

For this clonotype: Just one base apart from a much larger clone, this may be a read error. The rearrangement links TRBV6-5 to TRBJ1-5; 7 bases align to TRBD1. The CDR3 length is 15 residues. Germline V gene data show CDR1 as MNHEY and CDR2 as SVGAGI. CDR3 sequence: CASRRGGYGNQSQHF. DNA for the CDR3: TGTGCCAGCAGACGAGGGGGCTATGGCAATCAGTCCCAGCATTTT.

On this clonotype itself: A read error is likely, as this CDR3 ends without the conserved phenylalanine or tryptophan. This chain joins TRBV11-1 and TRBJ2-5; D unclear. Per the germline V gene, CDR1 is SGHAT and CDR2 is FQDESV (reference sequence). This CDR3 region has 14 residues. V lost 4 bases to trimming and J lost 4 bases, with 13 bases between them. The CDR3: CASSYRKGTETQYH. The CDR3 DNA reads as TGTGCCAGCAGCTACCGGAAGGGAACAGAGACCCAGTACCAC.

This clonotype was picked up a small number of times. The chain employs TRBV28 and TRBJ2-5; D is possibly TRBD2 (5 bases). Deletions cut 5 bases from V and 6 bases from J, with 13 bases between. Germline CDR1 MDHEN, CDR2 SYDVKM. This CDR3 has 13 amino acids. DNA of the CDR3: TGTGCCAGCAGTGGGGAGCAGCAAAAGACCCAGTACTTC. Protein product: CASSGEQQKTQYF.

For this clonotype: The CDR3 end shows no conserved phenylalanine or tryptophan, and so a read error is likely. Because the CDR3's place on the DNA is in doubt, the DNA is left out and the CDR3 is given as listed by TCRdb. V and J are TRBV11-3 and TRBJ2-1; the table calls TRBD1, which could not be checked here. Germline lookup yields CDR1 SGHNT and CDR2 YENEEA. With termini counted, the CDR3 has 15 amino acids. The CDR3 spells CASSYSVGTGNEQFL.

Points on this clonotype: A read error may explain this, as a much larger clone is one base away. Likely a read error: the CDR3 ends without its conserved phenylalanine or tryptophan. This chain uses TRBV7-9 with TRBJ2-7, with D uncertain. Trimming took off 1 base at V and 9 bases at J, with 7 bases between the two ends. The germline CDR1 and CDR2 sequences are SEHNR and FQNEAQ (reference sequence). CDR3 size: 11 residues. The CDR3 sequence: CASSLGSLQYL. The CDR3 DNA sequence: TGTGCCAGCAGCTTAGGGTCCTTGCAGTACTTA.

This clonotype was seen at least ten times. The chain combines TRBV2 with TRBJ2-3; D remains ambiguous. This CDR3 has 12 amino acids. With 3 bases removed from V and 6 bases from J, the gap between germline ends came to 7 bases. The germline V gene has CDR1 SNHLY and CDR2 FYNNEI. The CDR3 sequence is CASSESWDTQYF. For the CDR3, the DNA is TGTGCCAGCAGTGAGAGTTGGGATACGCAGTATTTT.

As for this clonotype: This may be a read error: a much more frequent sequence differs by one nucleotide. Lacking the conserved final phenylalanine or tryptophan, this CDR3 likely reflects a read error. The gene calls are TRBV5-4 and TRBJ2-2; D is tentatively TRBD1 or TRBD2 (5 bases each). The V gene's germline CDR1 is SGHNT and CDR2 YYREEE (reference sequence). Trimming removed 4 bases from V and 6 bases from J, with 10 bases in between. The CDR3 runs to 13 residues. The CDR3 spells CASSQVGAGELFS. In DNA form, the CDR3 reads TGTGCCAGCAGCCAGGTGGGGGCCGGGGAGCTGTTTTCT.

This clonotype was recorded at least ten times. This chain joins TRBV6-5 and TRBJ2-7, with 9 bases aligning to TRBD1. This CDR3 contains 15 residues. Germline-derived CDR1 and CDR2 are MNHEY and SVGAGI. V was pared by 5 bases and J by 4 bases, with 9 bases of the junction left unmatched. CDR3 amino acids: CASSPAPDRGYEQYF. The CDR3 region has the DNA TGTGCCAGCAGTCCCGCCCCGGACAGGGGTTACGAGCAGTACTTC.

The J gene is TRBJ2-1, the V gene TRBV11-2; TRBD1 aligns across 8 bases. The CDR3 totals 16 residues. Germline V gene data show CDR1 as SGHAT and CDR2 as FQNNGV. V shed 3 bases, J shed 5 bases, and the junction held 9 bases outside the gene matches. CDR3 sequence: CASSFPQGARDNEQFF. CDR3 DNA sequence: TGTGCCAGCAGCTTTCCCCAGGGGGCGAGGGACAATGAGCAGTTCTTC.

DNA of the CDR3: TGTGCCAGCAGCGCCCTCCGGACTAGCGGGGGACCCCGGTTCTTC. Protein sequence: CASSALRTSGGPRFF. The V call is TRBV12-3 or TRBV12-4, the J call TRBJ2-1; 13 bases are shared with TRBD2. Trimming removed 6 bases from V and 15 bases from J; junction bases left unmatched: 14. This CDR3 has 15 residues.

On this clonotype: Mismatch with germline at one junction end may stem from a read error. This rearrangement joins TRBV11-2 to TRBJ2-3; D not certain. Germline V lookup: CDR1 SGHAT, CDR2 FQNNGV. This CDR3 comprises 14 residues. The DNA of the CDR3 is TGTGCCAGCAGCATTAGGGATAGCACAGATACACAGTATTTT. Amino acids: CASSIRDSTDTQYF. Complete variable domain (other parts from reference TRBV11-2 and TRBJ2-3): EAGVAQSPRYKIIEKRQSVAFWCNPISGHATLYWYQQILGQGPKLLIQFQNNGVVDDSQLPKDRFSAERLKGVDSTLKIQPAKLEDSAVYLCASSIRDSTDTQYFGPGTRLTVL.

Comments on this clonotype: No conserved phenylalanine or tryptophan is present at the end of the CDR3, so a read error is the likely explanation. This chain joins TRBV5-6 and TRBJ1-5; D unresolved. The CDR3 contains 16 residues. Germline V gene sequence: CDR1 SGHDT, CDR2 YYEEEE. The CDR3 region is CASILDGRQLNQPQHI. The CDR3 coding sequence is TGCGCCAGCATCTTGGACGGTAGGCAACTCAATCAGCCCCAGCATATT.

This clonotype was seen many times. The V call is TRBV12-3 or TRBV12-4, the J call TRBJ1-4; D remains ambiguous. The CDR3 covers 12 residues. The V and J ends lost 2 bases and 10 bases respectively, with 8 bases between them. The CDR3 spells CASSLSIGKLFF. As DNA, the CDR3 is TGTGCCAGCAGTTTATCAATCGGAAAACTGTTTTTT.

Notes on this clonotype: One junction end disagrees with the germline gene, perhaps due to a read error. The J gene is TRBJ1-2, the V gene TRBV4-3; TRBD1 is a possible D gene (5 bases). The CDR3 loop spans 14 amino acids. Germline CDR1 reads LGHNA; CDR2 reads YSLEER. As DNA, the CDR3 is TGCGCCAGCAACCAAGATCCGACAGTTAAAGGCTACACCTTC. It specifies CASNQDPTVKGYTF.